This is a list of T cell receptor beta chains from one sample in a study of early T cells in non-severe SARS-CoV-2 infection. One entry per CDR3 protein, called by TCRdb with MiXCR from the 5' RACE reads. The sample lists fewer than 40,000 distinct CDR3 sequences; approximately 5% were seen once. Sequencing input: whole blood. All receptors derive from an adult who was a healthcare worker with PCR-confirmed SARS-CoV-2 infection or an uninfected control (not recorded which). The CDR3 runs from the conserved cysteine through the conserved F or W. D genes are given only for firm matches. Size tells how often a clone was seen (once, few, many) or the class of an expanded clone, and some rows leave it out.

TRBJ2-1,TRBD2,TRBV7-8,many,CASRAGGSSYNEQFF,TGTGCCAGCAGGGCGGGAGGGAGCTCCTACAATGAGCAGTTCTTC
TRBJ2-5,TRBD2,TRBV20-1,many,CSANPGLEVITETQYF,TGCAGTGCTAACCCGGGACTAGAAGTGATCACAGAGACCCAGTACTTC
TRBJ2-3,TRBD1,TRBV12-3/TRBV12-4,many,CASNAGTAARDTQYF,TGTGCCAGCAACGCCGGGACAGCGGCTCGGGATACGCAGTATTTT
TRBJ2-3,TRBD2,TRBV6-2/TRBV6-3,.,CASSYQRGVTDTQYF,TGTGCCAGCAGTTATCAGCGGGGAGTTACAGATACGCAGTATTTT
TRBJ2-7,TRBD2,TRBV12-3/TRBV12-4,.,CASSWTSGSSYEQYF,TGTGCCAGCAGCTGGACTAGCGGGAGCTCCTACGAGCAGTACTTC
TRBJ1-1,TRBD1,TRBV28,many,CASLGQGYTEAFF,TGTGCCAGCTTGGGACAGGGATATACTGAAGCTTTCTTT
TRBJ2-1,TRBD1,TRBV25-1,many,CASSPYGTGRNEQFF,TGTGCCAGCAGCCCTTACGGGACAGGGAGGAATGAGCAGTTCTTC
TRBJ1-2,.,TRBV3-1,many,CASSQDQWGLLGYTF,TGTGCCAGCAGCCAAGATCAGTGGGGGCTACTTGGCTACACCTTC
TRBJ1-5,.,TRBV5-5,many,CASSLWGGQPQHF,TGTGCCAGCAGCTTGTGGGGGGGCCAGCCCCAGCATTTT
TRBJ2-4,.,TRBV6-1,many,CASSAQGSIQYF,TGTGCCAGCAGTGCCCAGGGGAGCATTCAGTACTTC
TRBJ1-2,.,TRBV10-3,.,CAISDQGSGYGYTF,TGTGCCATCAGTGACCAGGGTTCCGGCTATGGCTACACCTTC
TRBJ2-3,TRBD2,TRBV19,many,CASSITASGLGDTQYF,TGTGCCAGTAGTATAACCGCTAGCGGCCTAGGGGATACGCAGTATTTT
TRBJ1-2,.,TRBV29-1,few,CSVGNYGYTF,TGCAGCGTGGGGAACTATGGCTACACCTTC
TRBJ1-1,TRBD1,TRBV6-2/TRBV6-3,many,CASSYSQGVEAFF,TGTGCCAGCAGTTACTCACAGGGGGTTGAAGCTTTCTTT
TRBJ1-5,.,TRBV6-1,many,CASRHQGVQPQHF,TGTGCCAGCAGGCACCAGGGTGTTCAGCCCCAGCATTTT
TRBJ1-5,.,TRBV27,many,CASSLLQGGNQPQHF,TGTGCCAGCAGTTTATTACAGGGCGGCAATCAGCCCCAGCATTTT
TRBJ2-7,.,TRBV7-2,many,CASSRDSTIAGEQYF,TGTGCCAGCAGCCGAGACAGTACCATCGCCGGCGAGCAGTACTTC
TRBJ2-1,TRBD2,TRBV11-2,medium-sized,CASSSERAGGRNEQFF,TGTGCCAGCAGCTCGGAAAGAGCGGGAGGGAGGAATGAGCAGTTCTTC
TRBJ2-5,TRBD2,TRBV3-1,few,CASSPGTRGETQYF,TGTGCCAGCAGCCCCGGGACTAGAGGAGAGACCCAGTACTTC
TRBJ2-6,TRBD2,TRBV5-1,many,CASSYGRLGDSGANVLTF,TGCGCCAGCAGCTACGGGAGGCTGGGGGACTCTGGGGCCAACGTCCTGACTTTC
TRBJ2-1,.,TRBV2,few,CASSDSGRTYNEQFF,TGTGCCAGCAGTGACAGTGGGAGGACCTACAATGAGCAGTTCTTC
TRBJ2-1,.,TRBV7-6,many,CASSFFSDSHPEQFF,TGTGCCAGCAGCTTCTTTTCGGACAGTCATCCTGAGCAGTTCTTC
TRBJ2-7,.,TRBV2,many,CASNTHEQYF,TGTGCCAGCAATACCCACGAGCAGTACTTC
TRBJ2-3,.,TRBV7-2,many,CASSSGMVPGSSTDTQYF,TGTGCCAGCAGCTCGGGAATGGTACCGGGGTCTTCCACAGATACGCAGTATTTT
TRBJ2-5,.,TRBV7-9,medium-sized,CASSLRQETQYF,TGTGCCAGCAGCTTACGGCAAGAGACCCAGTACTTC
TRBJ1-1,.,TRBV9,.,CASSVLAPNTEAFF,TGTGCCAGCAGCGTCTTGGCCCCGAACACTGAAGCTTTCTTT
TRBJ2-1,.,TRBV7-9,many,CASSLVGNEQFF,TGTGCCAGCAGCTTAGTCGGGAATGAGCAGTTCTTC
TRBJ2-3,.,TRBV7-6,few,CASSLGQGGSTDTQYF,TGTGCCAGCAGCTTAGGACAGGGAGGGAGCACAGATACGCAGTATTTT
TRBJ1-5,.,TRBV6-5,many,CASSYSGGDSNQPQHF,TGTGCCAGCAGTTACTCGGGCGGAGATAGCAATCAGCCCCAGCATTTT
TRBJ2-2,TRBD2,TRBV5-1,many,CASSPTSGSNTGELFF,TGCGCCAGCAGCCCGACTAGCGGGTCGAACACCGGGGAGCTGTTTTTT
TRBJ2-7,.,TRBV6-5,many,CASSLYTGDEQYF,TGTGCCAGCAGCCTATATACGGGGGACGAGCAGTACTTC
TRBJ2-4,.,TRBV20-1,many,CSALSASDLAKNIQYF,TGCAGTGCTTTATCCGCTAGCGATCTAGCCAAAAACATTCAGTACTTC
TRBJ1-5,.,TRBV28,many,CASSLDRGNSNQPQHF,TGTGCCAGCAGTCTTGACCGGGGAAATAGCAATCAGCCCCAGCATTTT
TRBJ2-3,.,TRBV9,many,CASSPRSDTQYF,TGTGCCAGCAGCCCCCGCTCCGATACGCAGTATTTT
TRBJ2-1,TRBD2,TRBV29-1,.,CSATSGGDNEQFF,TGCAGCGCCACTAGCGGGGGAGACAATGAGCAGTTCTTC
TRBJ2-3,.,TRBV6-6,many,CASSLGDSTDTQYF,TGTGCCAGCAGTTTAGGGGATAGCACAGATACGCAGTATTTT
TRBJ2-1,.,TRBV3-1,medium-sized,CASSTYNEQFF,TGTGCCAGCAGCACCTACAATGAGCAGTTCTTC
TRBJ2-5,.,TRBV10-1,few,CASSDAGVETQYF,TGCGCCAGCAGTGATGCGGGTGTGGAGACCCAGTACTTC
TRBJ2-5,.,TRBV29-1,.,CSVHRLYQETQYF,TGCAGCGTTCACCGACTGTACCAAGAGACCCAGTACTTC
TRBJ1-2,.,TRBV20-1,.,CSARVDQAAHTF,TGCAGTGCTAGAGTAGATCAAGCGGCACACACCTTC